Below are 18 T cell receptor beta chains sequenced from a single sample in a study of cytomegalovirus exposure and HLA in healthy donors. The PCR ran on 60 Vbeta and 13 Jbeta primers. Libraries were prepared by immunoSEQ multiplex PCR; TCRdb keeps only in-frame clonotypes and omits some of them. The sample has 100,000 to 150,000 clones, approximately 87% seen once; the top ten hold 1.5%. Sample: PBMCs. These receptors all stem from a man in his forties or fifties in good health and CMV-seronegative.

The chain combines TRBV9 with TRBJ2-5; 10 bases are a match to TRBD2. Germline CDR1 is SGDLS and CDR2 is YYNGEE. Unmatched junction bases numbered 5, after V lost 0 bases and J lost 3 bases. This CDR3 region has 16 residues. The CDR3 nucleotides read TGTGCCAGCAGCGTAGCGAGCCTAGCGGGAGAAGAGACCCAGTACTTC. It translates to CASSVASLAGEETQYF.

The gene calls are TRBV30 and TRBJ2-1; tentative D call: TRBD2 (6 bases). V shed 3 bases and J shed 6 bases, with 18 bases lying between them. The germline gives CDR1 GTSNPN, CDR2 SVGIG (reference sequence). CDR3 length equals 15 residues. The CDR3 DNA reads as TGTGCCTGGAGCCCGGGACTTAACGCGCCCAATGAGCAGTTCTTC. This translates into CAWSPGLNAPNEQFF.

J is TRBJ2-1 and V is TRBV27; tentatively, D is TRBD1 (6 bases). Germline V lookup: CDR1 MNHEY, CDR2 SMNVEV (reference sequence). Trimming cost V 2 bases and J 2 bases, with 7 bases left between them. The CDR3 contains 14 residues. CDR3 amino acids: CASSLGDTYNEQFF. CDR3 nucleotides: TGTGCCAGCAGTTTAGGGGACACCTACAATGAGCAGTTCTTC.

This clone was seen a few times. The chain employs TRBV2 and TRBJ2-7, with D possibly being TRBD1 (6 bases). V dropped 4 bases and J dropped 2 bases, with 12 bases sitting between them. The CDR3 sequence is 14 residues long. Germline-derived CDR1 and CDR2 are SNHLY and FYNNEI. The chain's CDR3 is CASSVTGPPYEQYF. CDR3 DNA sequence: TGTGCCAGCAGTGTGACAGGCCCTCCCTACGAGCAGTACTTC. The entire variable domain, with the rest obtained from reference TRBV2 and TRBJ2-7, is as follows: EPEVTQTPSHQVTQMGQEVILRCVPISNHLYFYWYRQILGQKVEFLVSFYNNEISEKSEIFDDQFSVERPDGSNFTLKIRSTKLEDSAMYFCASSVTGPPYEQYFGPGTRLTVT.

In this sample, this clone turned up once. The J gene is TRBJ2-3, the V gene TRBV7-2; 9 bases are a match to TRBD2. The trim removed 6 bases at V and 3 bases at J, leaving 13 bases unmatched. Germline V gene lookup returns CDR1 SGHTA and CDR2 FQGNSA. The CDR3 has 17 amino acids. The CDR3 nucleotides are TGTGCCAGCAGTGCCAGGGGTGCCCTAGCGGGGACAGATACGCAGTATTTT. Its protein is CASSARGALAGTDTQYF.

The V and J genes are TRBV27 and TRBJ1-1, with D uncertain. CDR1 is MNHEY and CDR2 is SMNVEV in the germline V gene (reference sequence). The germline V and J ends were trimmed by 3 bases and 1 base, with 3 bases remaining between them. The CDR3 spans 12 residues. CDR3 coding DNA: TGTGCCAGCAGTTTGGCGAACACTGAAGCTTTCTTT. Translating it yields CASSLANTEAFF.

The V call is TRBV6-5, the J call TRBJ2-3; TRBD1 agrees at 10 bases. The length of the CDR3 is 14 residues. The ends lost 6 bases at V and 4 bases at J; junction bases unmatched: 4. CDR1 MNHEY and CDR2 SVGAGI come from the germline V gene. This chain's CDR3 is CASSRQGAADTQYF. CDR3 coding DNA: TGTGCCAGCAGCCGACAGGGGGCGGCAGATACGCAGTATTTT.

The CDR3 loop reads CASSDNRSNQPQHF. In DNA form, the CDR3 reads TGTGCCAGCAGTGATAACAGGAGCAATCAGCCCCAGCATTTT. V gene TRBV25-1 combines with J gene TRBJ1-5, with a tentative D call TRBD1 (5 bases). Germline V gives CDR1 MGHDK, CDR2 SYGVNS. The V end was cut by 3 bases, the J end by 1 base, with 7 bases between. The CDR3 sequence is 14 residues long.

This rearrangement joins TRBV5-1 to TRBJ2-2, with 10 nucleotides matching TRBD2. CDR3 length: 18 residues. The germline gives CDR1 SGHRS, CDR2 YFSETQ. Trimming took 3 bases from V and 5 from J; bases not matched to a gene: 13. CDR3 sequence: CASSWRLAGASGTGELFF. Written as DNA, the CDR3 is TGCGCCAGCAGCTGGCGCCTAGCGGGGGCCTCGGGGACCGGGGAGCTGTTTTTT.

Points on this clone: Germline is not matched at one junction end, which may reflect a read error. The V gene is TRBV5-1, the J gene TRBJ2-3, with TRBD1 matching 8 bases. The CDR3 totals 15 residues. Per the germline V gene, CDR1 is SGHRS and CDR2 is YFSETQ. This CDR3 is CASSLEEGQVDRQYF. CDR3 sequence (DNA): TGCGCCAGCAGCTTGGAGGAGGGACAGGTAGATAGGCAGTATTTT.

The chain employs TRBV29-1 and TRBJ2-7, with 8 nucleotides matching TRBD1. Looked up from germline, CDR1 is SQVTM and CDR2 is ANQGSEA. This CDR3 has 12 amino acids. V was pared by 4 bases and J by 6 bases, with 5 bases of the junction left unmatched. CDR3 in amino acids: CSVGTGLGEQYF. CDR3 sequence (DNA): TGCAGCGTTGGGACAGGGCTCGGCGAGCAGTACTTC.

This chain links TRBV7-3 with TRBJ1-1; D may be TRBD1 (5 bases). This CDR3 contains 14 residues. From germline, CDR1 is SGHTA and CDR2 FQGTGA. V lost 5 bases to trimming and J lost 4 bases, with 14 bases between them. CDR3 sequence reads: CASSTRPGGTEAFF. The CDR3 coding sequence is TGTGCCAGCAGCACAAGGCCCGGGGGCACTGAAGCTTTCTTT.

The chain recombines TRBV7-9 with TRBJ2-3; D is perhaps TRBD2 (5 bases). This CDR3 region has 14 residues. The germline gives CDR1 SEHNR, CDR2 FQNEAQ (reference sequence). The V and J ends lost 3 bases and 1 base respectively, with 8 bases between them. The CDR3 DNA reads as TGTGCCAGCAGCTTTCTCGGGGGCACAGATACGCAGTATTTT. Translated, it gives CASSFLGGTDTQYF.

CDR3 nucleotide sequence: TGCGCCAGCAGCTTGGCGAGGCCCTCCACAGATACGCAGTATTTT. The encoded protein is CASSLARPSTDTQYF. The rearrangement joins TRBV5-1 to TRBJ2-3; D is undetermined. The V gene lost 0 bases and the J gene lost 2 bases, with 10 bases spanning the gap. This CDR3 has 15 amino acids. Per the germline V gene, CDR1 is SGHRS and CDR2 is YFSETQ.

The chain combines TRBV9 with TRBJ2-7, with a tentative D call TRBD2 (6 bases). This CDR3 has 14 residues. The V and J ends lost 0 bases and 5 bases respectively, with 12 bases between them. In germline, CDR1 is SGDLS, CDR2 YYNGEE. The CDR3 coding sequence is TGTGCCAGCAGCGTAGACGGGAGTTTCAACGAGCAGTACTTC. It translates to CASSVDGSFNEQYF.

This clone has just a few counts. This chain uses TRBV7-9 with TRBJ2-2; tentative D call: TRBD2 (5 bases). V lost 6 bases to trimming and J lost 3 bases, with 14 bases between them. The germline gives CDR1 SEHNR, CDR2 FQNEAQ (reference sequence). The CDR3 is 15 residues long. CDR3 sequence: CASRPSGGYTGELFF. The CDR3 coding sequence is TGTGCCAGCAGGCCCAGCGGAGGTTACACCGGGGAGCTGTTTTTT.

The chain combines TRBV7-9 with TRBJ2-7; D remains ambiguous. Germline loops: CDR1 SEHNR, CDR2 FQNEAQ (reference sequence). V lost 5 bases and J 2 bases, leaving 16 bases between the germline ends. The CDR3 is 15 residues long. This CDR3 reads CASSPLEDPTYEQYF. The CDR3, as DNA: TGTGCCAGCAGCCCTTTAGAGGATCCCACCTACGAGCAGTACTTC.

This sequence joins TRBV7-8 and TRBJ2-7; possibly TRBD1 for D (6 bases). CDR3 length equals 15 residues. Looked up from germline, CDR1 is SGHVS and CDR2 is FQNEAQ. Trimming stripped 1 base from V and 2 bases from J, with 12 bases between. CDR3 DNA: TGTGCCAGCAGCTTAGTAGGGACAAATACCTACGAGCAGTACTTC. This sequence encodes CASSLVGTNTYEQYF.